The clone carrying this T cell receptor (beta chain) was counted a few times. Its antigen is unknown. The sample carries other DNA sequences with the same CDR3. Expressed TCRB transcripts were sequenced, since all the RNA that had been isolated was reverse transcribed. Assay: immunoSEQ multiplex PCR; the TCRdb copy retains only in-frame clones and omits some. The table has 630,000 or so clones, roughly an eighth seen once. Staining for CD45RO/CCR7/CD25/CD127/CD95/CD27 allowed sorting of CD4+ naive, central memory, regulatory and stem cell-like memory cells. This entry belongs to a study of beta chain features in type 1 diabetes. Across the study: Patients and healthy donors were similar in age, gender and cell yields. General study points: In type 1 diabetes patients, VDJ junctions had fewer insertions; deletions at these junctions were more frequent. Patients with Type 1 diabetes showed moderately but significantly shorter TCRB CDR3s in all four CD4+ subsets.

CDR1 SGHRS and CDR2 YFSETQ come from the germline V gene. The CDR3 sequence is 15 residues long. Trimming removed 0 bases from V and 2 bases from J, with 11 bases in between. The rearrangement joins TRBV5-1 to TRBJ2-5, with D unresolved. Specimen: naive CD4+ T cells from blood. The receptor was derived from a man between 18 and 29 years old with type 1 diabetes. The CDR3 region has the DNA TGCGCCAGCAGCTTGGCCGGTACTGGTCAAGAGACCCAGTACTTC. As protein: CASSLAGTGQETQYF.